These 17 T cell receptor beta chains were all obtained from the same sample, sequenced in a study of regulatory T cells in long-lasting Graves disease. Building the TCR beta libraries relied on iRepertoire HTBI primers, and CDR3 regions underwent Arm-PCR. Using its own MiXCR run on the multiplex PCR reads, TCRdb lists one record per CDR3 protein. The sample holds about half a million distinct CDR3 sequences; approximately 12% are singletons and the top ten take about 8.9%. Time point reported: newly diagnosed GD, antithyroid drugs for less than 3 months. PBMCs provided the RNA from which the TCR library was made. The data were also submitted as part of a second study, on T cells in Graves' hyperthyroidism and ophthalmopathy.

Sequencing used peripheral blood mononuclear cells (PBMCs), obtained at new diagnosis, from a patient treated with antithyroid drugs. The receptors come from a young woman with Graves disease.

This clonotype has ten or more counts. The chain carries TRBV5-6 and TRBJ1-1, with D unresolved. The CDR3 consists of 12 residues. Germline CDR1 and CDR2: SGHDT and YYEEEE. V dropped 3 bases and J dropped 4 bases, with 7 bases sitting between them. This CDR3 is CASSSSITEAFF. DNA of the CDR3: TGTGCCAGCAGCTCCTCCATCACTGAAGCTTTCTTT.

The table lists this clonotype with many counts. V usage is TRBV5-4 and J usage is TRBJ1-2, with no clear D. V lost 2 bases and J lost 4, with 18 bases in between. In germline, CDR1 is SGHNT, CDR2 YYREEE (reference sequence). This CDR3 is built from 16 residues. CDR3 residues: CASSFKAIRSSYGYTF. CDR3 coding DNA: TGTGCCAGCAGCTTTAAAGCCATACGATCCAGCTATGGCTACACCTTC.

The rearrangement uses TRBV19 and TRBJ2-1, with TRBD1 as a possible D gene (5 bases). V was trimmed by 4 bases and J by 8 bases, leaving 18 bases between them. The CDR3 consists of 15 residues. Per the germline V gene, CDR1 is LNHDA and CDR2 is SQIVND (reference sequence). DNA for the CDR3: TGTGCCAGTAGTACCGGTCCGGGTCGCAGGGATGAGCAGTTCTTC. Translation gives CASSTGPGRRDEQFF.

In this sample, this clonotype turned up many times. The chain combines TRBV5-1 with TRBJ2-3; a possible D gene is TRBD1 (6 bases). Germline V CDR1 and CDR2: SGHRS, YFSETQ. V was shortened by 5 bases and J by 3 bases, with 10 bases between the two germline ends. The CDR3 consists of 13 residues. CDR3 bases: TGCGCCAGCAGTCGTACAGGGACAGATACGCAGTATTTT. This sequence encodes CASSRTGTDTQYF.

In this sample, this clonotype turned up many times. A much larger clonotype is one base distant, so this may be a read error. The V gene is TRBV7-2, the J gene TRBJ1-1, with a possible D match to TRBD1 (6 bases). This CDR3 is 14 amino acids long. Trimming stripped 1 base from V and 3 bases from J, with 9 bases between. CDR1 is SGHTA, CDR2 FQGNSA, per germline. The CDR3 region is CASSLGGGDTEAFF. The CDR3 DNA sequence: TGTGCCAGCAGCTTAGGAGGGGGGGACACTGAAGCTTTCTTT.

This clonotype showed up many times. This chain uses TRBV2 with TRBJ2-2; D might be TRBD1 (5 bases). Germline CDR1 is SNHLY and CDR2 is FYNNEI. Trimming took off 5 bases at V and 4 bases at J, with 17 bases between the two ends. The CDR3 contains 16 residues. The CDR3 DNA is TGTGCCAGCAGTCGTTTTGATCAGGGCTTCACCGGGGAGCTGTTTTTT. Amino acid sequence: CASSRFDQGFTGELFF. The full variable domain, completed using reference TRBV2 and TRBJ2-2, is EPEVTQTPSHQVTQMGQEVILRCVPISNHLYFYWYRQILGQKVEFLVSFYNNEISEKSEIFDDQFSVERPDGSNFTLKIRSTKLEDSAMYFCASSRFDQGFTGELFFGEGSRLTVL.

This clonotype was detected many times. The chain recombines TRBV12-3 or TRBV12-4 with TRBJ1-1; perhaps TRBD1 as D (5 bases). The germline V and J ends were trimmed by 5 bases and 0 bases, with 16 bases remaining between them. This CDR3 is built from 16 residues. The CDR3 loop is CASSVPGRMMNTEAFF. The CDR3 DNA reads as TGTGCCAGCAGTGTACCGGGACGGATGATGAACACTGAAGCTTTCTTT.

This clonotype has just a few counts. The V gene is TRBV20-1, the J gene TRBJ1-5; D is uncertain. This CDR3 is 14 amino acids long. Trimming stripped 3 bases from V and 11 bases from J, with 20 bases between. Germline assignment: CDR1 DFQATT and CDR2 SNEGSKA (reference sequence). Here the CDR3 DNA reads TGCAGTGCTAGGGGGAGCCCTACCGGGAAGGCCCAGCATTTT. This sequence encodes CSARGSPTGKAQHF.

V is TRBV3-1 and J is TRBJ1-6; D gene unclear. The CDR3 totals 15 residues. Germline V lookup: CDR1 LGHDT, CDR2 YNNKEL (reference sequence). V was pared by 4 bases and J by 10 bases, with 17 bases between. The CDR3 bases are TGTGCCAGCAGCCTCTCCGATGCCCCCGGGTCACCCCTCCACTTT. Its protein product is CASSLSDAPGSPLHF.

This clonotype showed up just a few times. The V gene is TRBV6-2 or TRBV6-3, the J gene TRBJ1-1; 7 bases map to TRBD1. Per the germline V gene, CDR1 is MNHEY and CDR2 is SVGEGT. The V gene end was trimmed by 6 bases and the J gene end by 10 bases; junction bases not matched to a gene: 17. The CDR3 spans 15 residues. CDR3 DNA: TGTGCCAGCAGGGGCACAGGGGAGCGGTCTTCTGGAGCTTTCTTT. This translates into CASRGTGERSSGAFF.

This clonotype was counted at least ten times. This chain links TRBV20-1 with TRBJ2-1; possibly TRBD2 for D (7 bases). This CDR3 contains 15 residues. Trimming pared 6 bases from V and 9 bases from J, leaving 24 bases between. Germline CDR1 and CDR2: DFQATT and SNEGSKA (reference sequence). The CDR3 region has the DNA TGCAGTGCCCCCAAATTCGGGGGGCTGAGGGGTGAGCAGTTCTTC. It is translated as CSAPKFGGLRGEQFF.

The rearrangement uses TRBV19 and TRBJ2-3, with 7 bases matching TRBD2. The CDR3 length is 15 residues. J was trimmed by 3 bases and V by 3 bases; bases with no gene match: 6. The germline V gene encodes CDR1 LNHDA and CDR2 SQIVND (reference sequence). CDR3 loop: CASSIGGSGTDTQYF. The CDR3 region has the DNA TGTGCCAGTAGTATTGGCGGGAGTGGGACAGATACGCAGTATTTT.

At least ten counts were recorded for this clonotype. The V and J genes are TRBV7-9 and TRBJ1-1; 7 nucleotides line up with TRBD1. From germline, CDR1 is SEHNR and CDR2 FQNEAQ (reference sequence). With V trimmed by 5 bases and J by 5 bases, 11 bases remained unmatched. The CDR3 has 15 residues. CDR3 nucleotide sequence: TGTGCCAGCAGCCCGAGGACAGGTATCGGAACTGAAGCTTTCTTT. Translating it yields CASSPRTGIGTEAFF.

This clonotype was seen more than once but under ten times. The chain has TRBV7-9 and TRBJ2-3; the match to TRBD2 covers 13 bases. The CDR3 loop spans 16 amino acids. Germline CDR1 SEHNR, CDR2 FQNEAQ (reference sequence). V gave up 5 bases and J gave up 4 bases; unmatched junction bases: 6. The CDR3 DNA is TGTGCCAGCAGCCCGGGGACTAGCGGGATGTCAGATACGCAGTATTTT. Protein: CASSPGTSGMSDTQYF.

This clonotype was picked up a small number of times. The V and J genes are TRBV29-1 and TRBJ2-7; tentative D call: TRBD2 (5 bases). The CDR3 spans 13 residues. The V end lost 6 bases, the J end lost 7 bases, and 19 bases lay between the germline ends. CDR1 SQVTM and CDR2 ANQGSEA come from the germline V gene. The CDR3 coding sequence is TGCAGCGTGGTAGTAGGAGATACGGGGGAGCAGTACTTC. Translating it yields CSVVVGDTGEQYF.

This clonotype was picked up a small number of times. V is TRBV10-3 and J is TRBJ2-1, with a weak D call TRBD2 (5 bases). V was clipped by 10 bases and J by 3 bases, with 16 bases between them. CDR1 and CDR2 from the germline V gene are ENHRY and SYGVKD. The CDR3 is made up of 14 amino acids. In nucleotides, the CDR3 is TGTGCCACCCAATATTCGGGGATCTACAATGAGCAGTTCTTC. It is translated as CATQYSGIYNEQFF.

V usage is TRBV19 and J usage is TRBJ1-1, with D unresolved. This CDR3 spans 11 amino acids. V gave up 8 bases and J gave up 4 bases, with 8 bases separating them. CDR1 LNHDA and CDR2 SQIVND come from the germline V gene (reference sequence). CDR3 sequence (DNA): TGTGCCAGTCAGAACCTCACTGAAGCTTTCTTT. Translating it yields CASQNLTEAFF.